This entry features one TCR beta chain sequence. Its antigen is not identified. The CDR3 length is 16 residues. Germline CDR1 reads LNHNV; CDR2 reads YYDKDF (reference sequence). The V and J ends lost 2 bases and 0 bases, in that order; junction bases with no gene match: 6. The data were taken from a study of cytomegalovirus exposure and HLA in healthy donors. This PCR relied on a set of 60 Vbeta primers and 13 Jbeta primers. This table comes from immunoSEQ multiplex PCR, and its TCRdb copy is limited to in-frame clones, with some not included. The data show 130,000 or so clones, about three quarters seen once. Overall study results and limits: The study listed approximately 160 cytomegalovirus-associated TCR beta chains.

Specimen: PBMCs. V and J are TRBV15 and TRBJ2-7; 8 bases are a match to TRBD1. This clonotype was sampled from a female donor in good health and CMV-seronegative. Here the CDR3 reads CATSRFSGTGSYEQYF. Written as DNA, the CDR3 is TGTGCCACCAGCAGATTCTCCGGGACAGGCTCCTACGAGCAGTACTTC. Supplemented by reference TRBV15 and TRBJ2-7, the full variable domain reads DAMVIQNPRYQVTQFGKPVTLSCSQTLNHNVMYWYQQKSSQAPKLLFHYYDKDFNNEADTPDNFQSRRPNTSFCFLDIRSPGLGDTAMYLCATSRFSGTGSYEQYFGPGTRLTVT.